The 14 T cell receptor beta chains reported below all come from one sample, sequenced in a study of human T cells and chemical hapten exposure. TCRdb recomputed calls from the RACE reads with MiXCR, one row per CDR3 protein. The sample consists of approximately 80,000 distinct CDR3 sequences, roughly a tenth of them appearing once. Time point of the sample: patch test 1, 2 weeks after DPC sensitization. Described treatment: therapeutic diphenylcyclopropenone sensitization with weekly scalp DPC. Sequencing was performed on whole blood, taken in connection with sensitization to the hapten diphenylcyclopropenone (DPC). These receptors were obtained from a woman in her forties or fifties with alopecia areata. Some clones in this sample may be carry-over from other donors' samples.

The table lists this clonotype with many counts. The CDR3 sequence is CSVEGGGEKLFF. The CDR3 DNA reads TGCAGCGTTGAAGGTGGGGGTGAAAAACTGTTTTTT. J is TRBJ1-4 and V is TRBV29-1; D possibly corresponds to TRBD1 (5 bases). V lost 1 base, J lost 7 bases, and 7 bases lay in between. This CDR3 spans 12 amino acids. Germline CDR1 reads SQVTM; CDR2 reads ANQGSEA.

This clonotype was detected a few times. This chain joins TRBV20-1 and TRBJ1-1; no clear D. This CDR3 contains 14 residues. V was clipped by 0 bases and J by 0 bases, with 8 bases between them. Germline-derived CDR1 and CDR2 are DFQATT and SNEGSKA (reference sequence). The CDR3 reads CSARDRRMNTEAFF. CDR3 bases: TGCAGTGCTAGAGATCGGCGGATGAACACTGAAGCTTTCTTT.

The V and J genes are TRBV7-9 and TRBJ1-5; TRBD1 might be the D (6 bases). CDR3 size: 16 residues. V was clipped by 1 base and J by 3 bases, with 13 bases between them. Germline V gene data show CDR1 as SEHNR and CDR2 as FQNEAQ (reference sequence). The CDR3 DNA reads as TGTGCCAGCAGCTTAGGGGATGGGACAAACAATCAGCCCCAGCATTTT. Amino acid sequence: CASSLGDGTNNQPQHF.

V usage is TRBV20-1 and J usage is TRBJ2-5; 8 nucleotides agree with TRBD1. The CDR3 consists of 15 residues. J was trimmed by 2 bases and V by 3 bases; bases with no gene match: 8. Per germline, CDR1 DFQATT and CDR2 SNEGSKA (reference sequence). The CDR3 reads CSASRPGTGQETQYF. The CDR3 bases are TGCAGTGCTAGTAGGCCAGGGACAGGTCAAGAGACCCAGTACTTC.

CDR3 bases: TGTGCCAGCAGCCAAGTTAGCGGGACCAACAATGAGCAGTTCTTC. Amino acids: CASSQVSGTNNEQFF. V and J are TRBV4-2 and TRBJ2-1; 8 bases match TRBD2. Germline loops: CDR1 LGHNA, CDR2 YNFKEQ. Trimming took 1 base from V and 5 from J; bases not matched to a gene: 4. The CDR3 contains 15 residues.

This clonotype has a count of ten or more. The J gene is TRBJ1-2, the V gene TRBV20-1; weak D call: TRBD1 (5 bases). Germline CDR1 is DFQATT and CDR2 is SNEGSKA (reference sequence). The CDR3 length is 15 residues. V was pared by 3 bases and J by 7 bases, with 21 bases between. Here the CDR3 reads CSARPQDTWDGGYTF. Written as DNA, the CDR3 is TGCAGTGCTAGGCCCCAAGACACCTGGGACGGTGGCTACACCTTC.

The chain is built from TRBV5-6 and TRBJ2-1; 10 nucleotides align to TRBD1. The V and J ends lost 3 bases and 5 bases, in that order; junction bases with no gene match: 11. Germline loops: CDR1 SGHDT, CDR2 YYEEEE. The CDR3 contains 17 residues. CDR3 residues: CASSSRWGDRGHNEQFF. The CDR3 DNA is TGTGCCAGCAGCTCCCGCTGGGGGGACAGGGGCCACAATGAGCAGTTCTTC.

At least ten counts were recorded for this clonotype. The chain links TRBV27 to TRBJ1-5; D gene unclear. This CDR3 has 15 amino acids. The germline V gene encodes CDR1 MNHEY and CDR2 SMNVEV (reference sequence). Trimming pared 5 bases from V and 2 bases from J, leaving 13 bases between. CDR3 DNA sequence: TGTGCCAGCAGTACCAGACGGGCGGGCAATCAGCCCCAGCATTTT. Protein product: CASSTRRAGNQPQHF.

The V and J genes are TRBV19 and TRBJ1-4; D may be TRBD1 (6 bases). This CDR3 comprises 19 residues. Germline V gives CDR1 LNHDA, CDR2 SQIVND (reference sequence). The ends were cut back, 4 bases at V and 0 bases at J, with 21 bases in the middle. In DNA, the CDR3 is TGTGCCAGTAGTACCCAGCGCGGGGGCTGGACCCCAACTAATGAAAAACTGTTTTTT. It specifies CASSTQRGGWTPTNEKLFF.

There are many counts of this clonotype. The J gene is TRBJ2-2, the V gene TRBV29-1; TRBD1 matches 10 bases. This CDR3 has 14 residues. V lost 7 bases, J lost 4 bases, and 6 bases stayed unmatched. Germline V lookup: CDR1 SQVTM, CDR2 ANQGSEA. DNA of the CDR3: TGCAGCGGCAGCAGACAGGGGGCCACCGGGGAGCTGTTTTTT. Its protein product is CSGSRQGATGELFF.

This clonotype was seen repeatedly, ten times or more. The rearrangement uses TRBV4-3 and TRBJ2-1; D possibly uses TRBD1 or TRBD2 (5 bases each). Germline V gene lookup returns CDR1 LGHNA and CDR2 YSLEER. The CDR3 extends over 13 amino acids. Trimming shortened V by 4 bases and J by 15 bases, and 19 bases separated the two germline ends. The CDR3 spells CASSPTVAGTLFF. The CDR3 coding sequence is TGCGCCAGCAGCCCCACCGTTGCCGGGACGCTGTTCTTC.

In its sample, this clonotype was seen many times. The gene calls are TRBV4-1 and TRBJ1-5; 7 nucleotides agree with TRBD1. The CDR3 has 15 residues. Germline V gene lookup returns CDR1 MGHRA and CDR2 YSYEKL. The J segment lost 7 bases and the V segment lost 2 bases, leaving 8 bases of the junction unmatched. Here the CDR3 reads CASSQPDRVRQPQHF. CDR3 DNA: TGCGCCAGCAGCCAACCAGACAGGGTCAGACAGCCCCAGCATTTT.

The chain couples TRBV5-1 to TRBJ2-7; TRBD1 agrees at 8 bases. This CDR3 is built from 16 residues. The V and J ends lost 4 bases and 3 bases, in that order; junction bases with no gene match: 12. In germline, CDR1 is SGHRS, CDR2 YFSETQ. The CDR3 bases are TGCGCCAGCAGCCCCTACAGGGGGAGAAGGGGCTACGAGCAGTACTTC. This gives the protein CASSPYRGRRGYEQYF.

This clonotype has at least ten counts. The rearrangement links TRBV27 to TRBJ2-7, with a weak D call TRBD1 (6 bases). V dropped 7 bases and J dropped 0 bases, with 10 bases sitting between them. The germline gives CDR1 MNHEY, CDR2 SMNVEV (reference sequence). The CDR3 extends over 13 amino acids. CDR3 amino acids: CASTGTSSYEQYF. The CDR3, as DNA: TGTGCCAGCACCGGGACAAGCTCCTACGAGCAGTACTTC.